This T cell receptor (beta chain) stems from a study of blood T cells in healthy people across ages. Points from the study as a whole: Roughly linearly, TCR beta diversity per million T cells fell as age increased.

Through a sample-barcoded 5' primer and a J-beta primer mix, a second PCR was run for roughly 6 to 12 cycles. Each CDR3 protein gets one entry after TCRdb re-called the 5' RACE reads with MiXCR. Of more than 650,000 distinct CDR3 sequences listed, about 55% are singletons. Total RNA, at least 5 micrograms per sample, came from PBMCs. Trimming at V came to 2 bases and at J to 6 bases, leaving 3 bases not matched to a gene. This CDR3 has 14 amino acids. CDR1 is MNHNY and CDR2 is SVGAGI in the germline V gene (reference sequence). On this clonotype: Its antigen is undetermined.

This chain connects TRBV6-6 to TRBJ1-2; 10 positions agree with TRBD1. The sample consisted of blood. The TCR originated in a man at least 80 years old in good health. In DNA, the CDR3 is TGTGCCAGCAGTTACCGGGGACAGGGGCATGGCTACACCTTC. As protein: CASSYRGQGHGYTF.